Following are 16 T cell receptor beta chains from one sample sequenced in a study of post-analysis software for immune sequencing data. Study outcomes and limitations: Included in a set of roughly five TRBV segments more frequent in patients than controls were TRBV5-6, TRBV5-1 and TRBV20-1.

The antigens these receptors bind are not known. Each TCR beta cDNA library carried unique molecular identifiers. TCRdb fed the PCR reads into MiXCR, producing one record per CDR3 protein. The sample has roughly 200,000 distinct CDR3 sequences; approximately 29% are singletons. The specimen was blood. All receptors come from a girl aged 2 to 17 with multiple sclerosis.

This clonotype was observed a single time. Being one base from a much bigger clone, this may be a read error. The chain recombines TRBV6-5 with TRBJ2-7; perhaps D is TRBD1 or TRBD2 (5 bases each). From germline, CDR1 is MNHEY and CDR2 SVGAGI. Trimming removed 4 bases at V and 6 bases at J, with 10 bases between. The CDR3 has 12 amino acids. In nucleotides, the CDR3 is TGTGCCAGCAGTTGTTTCGGGGCCGAGCAGTACTTC. It encodes CASSCFGAEQYF.

This clonotype came up a few times. The gene calls are TRBV5-1 and TRBJ1-6; the D gene is possibly TRBD1 (5 bases). Trimming pared 4 bases from V and 1 base from J, leaving 12 bases between. Germline V gives CDR1 SGHRS, CDR2 YFSETQ. This CDR3 has 16 residues. In DNA, the CDR3 is TGCGCCAGCAGCCCTGGGGGGGGTTCCTATAATTCACCCCTCCACTTT. Translation: CASSPGGGSYNSPLHF.

This clonotype has ten or more counts. CDR3 nucleotides: TGCAGTGCAAAGGGGGGGAGCTCCTACAATGAGCAGTTCTTC. As protein: CSAKGGSSYNEQFF. The chain employs TRBV20-1 and TRBJ2-1, with D perhaps matching TRBD2 (7 bases). The CDR3 sequence is 14 residues long. Germline CDR1 DFQATT, CDR2 SNEGSKA (reference sequence). Trimming pared 6 bases from V and 0 bases from J, leaving 12 bases between.

Only a few counts were recorded for this clonotype. The chain links TRBV5-1 to TRBJ1-2, with 7 positions matching TRBD1. The J segment lost 9 bases and the V segment lost 2 bases, leaving 4 bases of the junction unmatched. The CDR3 totals 12 residues. Per germline, CDR1 SGHRS and CDR2 YFSETQ. The CDR3 protein is CASSLQGNRYTF. For the CDR3, the DNA is TGCGCCAGCAGCTTACAGGGGAATCGCTACACCTTC.

This clonotype showed up many times. The chain carries TRBV20-1 and TRBJ2-1, with 13 bases that match TRBD2. This CDR3 comprises 19 residues. From germline, CDR1 is DFQATT and CDR2 SNEGSKA (reference sequence). The V segment lost 6 bases and the J segment 5 bases; nucleotides outside the gene matches: 19. CDR3 sequence reads: CSAFGLGLAGLPPDNEQFF. Here the CDR3 DNA reads TGCAGTGCCTTCGGGCTGGGACTAGCGGGACTGCCGCCTGACAATGAGCAGTTCTTC.

As concerns this clonotype: This may stem from a read error, because a much larger clone lies one nucleotide away. The chain recombines TRBV2 with TRBJ2-7, with a possible D match to TRBD2 (5 bases). This CDR3 has 14 residues. Looked up from germline, CDR1 is SNHLY and CDR2 is FYNNEI. V was trimmed by 6 bases and J by 4 bases, leaving 16 bases between them. CDR3 DNA sequence: TGTGCCAGCAGGGACTGGGGTTTTGATTACGAGCAGTACTTC. Residues: CASRDWGFDYEQYF.

In its sample, this clonotype was seen a few times. The chain links TRBV18 to TRBJ2-1; D gene uncertain. The CDR3 is 16 residues long. Trimming cost V 2 bases and J 0 bases, with 11 bases left between them. CDR1 and CDR2 from the germline V gene are KGHSH and LQKENI. The chain's CDR3 is CASSPRHQSSYNEQFF. In DNA form, the CDR3 reads TGTGCCAGCTCACCAAGGCACCAGAGCTCCTACAATGAGCAGTTCTTC.

This clonotype was observed a handful of times. The rearrangement links TRBV12-3 or TRBV12-4 to TRBJ1-1; D is unclear. There are 13 residues in the CDR3. V lost 3 bases and J lost 4, with 9 bases in between. CDR3 sequence (DNA): TGTGCCAGCAGTTTCCTCGGGTTCACTGAAGCTTTCTTT. Protein product: CASSFLGFTEAFF.

As regards this clonotype: A much larger clone differs by one base, so this may be a read error. The genes are TRBV4-2 and TRBJ2-1; TRBD2 is a possible D gene (7 bases). Trimming stripped 0 bases from V and 6 bases from J, with 15 bases between. Germline V gives CDR1 LGHNA, CDR2 YNFKEQ. There are 16 residues in the CDR3. CDR3 in DNA: TGTGCCAGCAGCCAAGAGGCAGGGGAGGGGAGCAATGAGCAGTTCTTC. Amino acid sequence: CASSQEAGEGSNEQFF.

This clonotype was detected ten times or more. The chain uses TRBV6-1 and TRBJ2-7; D remains ambiguous. This CDR3 is built from 13 residues. V dropped 0 bases and J dropped 3 bases, with 6 bases sitting between them. Germline V CDR1 and CDR2: MNHNS, SASEGT. The CDR3 spells CASSEAAGYEQYF. The CDR3 DNA sequence: TGTGCCAGCAGTGAAGCCGCAGGCTACGAGCAGTACTTC.

Only a few counts were recorded for this clonotype. This sequence joins TRBV5-1 and TRBJ1-2; D gene ambiguous. This CDR3 is built from 16 residues. Germline loops: CDR1 SGHRS, CDR2 YFSETQ. Trimming cost V 3 bases and J 4 bases, with 19 bases left between them. The CDR3 sequence is CASSSTDGSHGYGYTF. The CDR3 DNA follows: TGCGCCAGCAGCTCTACGGACGGAAGCCACGGCTATGGCTACACCTTC.

This clonotype was seen many times. The chain joins TRBV6-1 to TRBJ2-1, with D possibly matching TRBD1 (5 bases). The CDR3 totals 15 residues. Germline values: CDR1 MNHNS, CDR2 SASEGT. V lost 6 bases, J lost 2 bases, and 14 bases lay in between. The CDR3: CASSPPKGTYNEQFF. Here the CDR3 DNA reads TGTGCCAGCAGCCCTCCGAAGGGGACCTACAATGAGCAGTTCTTC.

Only a few counts were recorded for this clonotype. This chain joins TRBV4-1 and TRBJ2-6; D perhaps matches TRBD1 (5 bases). Per germline, CDR1 MGHRA and CDR2 YSYEKL. The CDR3 is made up of 16 amino acids. V was clipped by 6 bases and J by 7 bases, with 19 bases between them. CDR3 DNA sequence: TGCGCCAGCAGTCTCCCAGGCAGGGAAGTAGCCAACGTCCTGACTTTC. It encodes CASSLPGREVANVLTF.

The chain recombines TRBV5-1 with TRBJ1-1, with 7 bases aligning to TRBD1. Germline trimming cut 3 bases from V and 9 bases from J; bases unmatched to any gene: 14. The germline V gene encodes CDR1 SGHRS and CDR2 YFSETQ. The CDR3 runs to 15 residues. This CDR3 reads CASSSALWGRGQAFF. CDR3 nucleotides: TGCGCCAGCAGCTCAGCCCTATGGGGGAGGGGGCAAGCTTTCTTT.

This clonotype was observed many times. This chain connects TRBV6-5 to TRBJ2-1, with no clear D. V lost 8 bases and J lost 1, with 15 bases in between. The CDR3 runs to 15 residues. Germline CDR1 and CDR2: MNHEY and SVGAGI. Here the CDR3 DNA reads TGTGCCAGCTCCGTCCTCCTCGCTTCCTACAATGAGCAGTTCTTC. Translating it yields CASSVLLASYNEQFF.

The V and J genes are TRBV5-1 and TRBJ1-2, with a tentative D call TRBD1 (5 bases). Germline V lookup: CDR1 SGHRS, CDR2 YFSETQ. Trimming removed 3 bases from V and 7 bases from J, with 16 bases in between. CDR3 length: 14 residues. CDR3 in DNA: TGCGCCAGCAGCTCAACCTACCGGGACGTTGGCTACACCTTC. Its protein product is CASSSTYRDVGYTF.